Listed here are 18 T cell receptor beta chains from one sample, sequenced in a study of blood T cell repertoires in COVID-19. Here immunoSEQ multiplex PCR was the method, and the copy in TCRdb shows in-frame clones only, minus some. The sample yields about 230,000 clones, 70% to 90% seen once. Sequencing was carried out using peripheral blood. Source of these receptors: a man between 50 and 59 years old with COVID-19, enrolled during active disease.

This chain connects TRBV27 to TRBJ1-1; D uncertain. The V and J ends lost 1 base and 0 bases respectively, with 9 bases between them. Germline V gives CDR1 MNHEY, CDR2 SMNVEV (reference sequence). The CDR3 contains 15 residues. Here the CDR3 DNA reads TGTGCCAGCAGTTTATTTCTCGGGGTGAACACTGAAGCTTTCTTT. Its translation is CASSLFLGVNTEAFF.

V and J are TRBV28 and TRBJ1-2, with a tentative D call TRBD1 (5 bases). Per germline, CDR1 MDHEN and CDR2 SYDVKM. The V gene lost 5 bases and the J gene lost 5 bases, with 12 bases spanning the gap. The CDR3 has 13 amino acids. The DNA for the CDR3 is TGTGCCAGCAGTCTAAACAGGATTTATGGCTACACCTTC. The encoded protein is CASSLNRIYGYTF.

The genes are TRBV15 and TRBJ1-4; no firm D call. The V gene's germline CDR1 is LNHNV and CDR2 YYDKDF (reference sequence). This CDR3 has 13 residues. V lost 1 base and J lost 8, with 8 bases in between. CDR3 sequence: CATSRAEDEKLFF. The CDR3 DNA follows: TGTGCCACCAGCAGAGCGGAGGACGAAAAACTGTTTTTT.

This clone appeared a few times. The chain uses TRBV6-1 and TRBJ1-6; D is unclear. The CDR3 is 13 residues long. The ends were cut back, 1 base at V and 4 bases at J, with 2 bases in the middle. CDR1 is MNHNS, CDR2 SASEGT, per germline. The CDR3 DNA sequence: TGTGCCAGCAGTGAAGTATATAATTCACCCCTCCACTTT. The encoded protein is CASSEVYNSPLHF.

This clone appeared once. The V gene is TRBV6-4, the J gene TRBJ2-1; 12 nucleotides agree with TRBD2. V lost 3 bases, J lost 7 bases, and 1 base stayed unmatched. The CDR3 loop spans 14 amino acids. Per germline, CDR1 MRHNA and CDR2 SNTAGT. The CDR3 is CASSELAGGNEQFF. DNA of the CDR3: TGTGCCAGCAGTGAACTAGCGGGAGGTAATGAGCAGTTCTTC.

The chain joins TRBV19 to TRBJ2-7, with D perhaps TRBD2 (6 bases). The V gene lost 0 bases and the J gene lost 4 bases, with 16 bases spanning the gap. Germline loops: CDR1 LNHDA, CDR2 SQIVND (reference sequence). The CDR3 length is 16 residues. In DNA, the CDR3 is TGTGCCAGTAGTATAGATCACGCGGGAAGTAAATACGAGCAGTACTTC. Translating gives CASSIDHAGSKYEQYF.

CDR3 region: CASSPRDMNTGELFF. The CDR3 coding sequence is TGTGCCAGCTCACCCCGGGACATGAACACCGGGGAGCTGTTTTTT. The chain recombines TRBV18 with TRBJ2-2; D may be TRBD1 (6 bases). Trimming cost V 3 bases and J 1 base, with 9 bases left between them. The germline V gene has CDR1 KGHSH and CDR2 LQKENI. This CDR3 is built from 15 residues.

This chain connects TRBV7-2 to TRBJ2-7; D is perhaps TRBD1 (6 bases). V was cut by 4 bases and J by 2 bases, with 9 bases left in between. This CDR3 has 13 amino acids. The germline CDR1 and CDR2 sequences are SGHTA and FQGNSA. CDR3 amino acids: CASSSQGPYEQYF. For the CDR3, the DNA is TGTGCCAGCAGCTCACAGGGCCCCTACGAGCAGTACTTC.

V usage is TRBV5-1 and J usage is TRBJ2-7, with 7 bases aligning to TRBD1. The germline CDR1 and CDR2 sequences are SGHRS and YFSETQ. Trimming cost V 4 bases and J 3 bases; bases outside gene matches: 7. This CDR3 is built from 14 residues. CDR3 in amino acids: CASSPPGTDYEQYF. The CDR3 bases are TGCGCCAGCAGCCCCCCGGGGACAGACTACGAGCAGTACTTC.

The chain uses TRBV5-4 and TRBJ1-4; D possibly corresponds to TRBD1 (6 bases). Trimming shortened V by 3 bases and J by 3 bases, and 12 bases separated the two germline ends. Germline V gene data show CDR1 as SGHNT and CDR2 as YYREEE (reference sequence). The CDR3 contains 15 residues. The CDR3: CASSSKQGPNEKLFF. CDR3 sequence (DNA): TGTGCCAGCAGCTCCAAACAGGGCCCTAATGAAAAACTGTTTTTT.

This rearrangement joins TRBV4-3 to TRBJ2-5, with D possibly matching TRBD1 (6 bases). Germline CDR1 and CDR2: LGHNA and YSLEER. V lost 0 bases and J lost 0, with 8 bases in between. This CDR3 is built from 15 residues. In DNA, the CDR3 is TGCGCCAGCAGCCAAGACAGGGGAAACCAAGAGACCCAGTACTTC. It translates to CASSQDRGNQETQYF.

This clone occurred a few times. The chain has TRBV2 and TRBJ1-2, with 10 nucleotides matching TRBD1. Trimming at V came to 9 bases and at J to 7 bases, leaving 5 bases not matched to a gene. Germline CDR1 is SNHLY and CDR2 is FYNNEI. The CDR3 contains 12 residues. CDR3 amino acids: CARKGQGFGYTF. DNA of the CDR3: TGTGCCAGGAAGGGACAGGGGTTTGGCTACACCTTC. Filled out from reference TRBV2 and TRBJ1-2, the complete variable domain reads EPEVTQTPSHQVTQMGQEVILRCVPISNHLYFYWYRQILGQKVEFLVSFYNNEISEKSEIFDDQFSVERPDGSNFTLKIRSTKLEDSAMYFCARKGQGFGYTFGSGTRLTVV.

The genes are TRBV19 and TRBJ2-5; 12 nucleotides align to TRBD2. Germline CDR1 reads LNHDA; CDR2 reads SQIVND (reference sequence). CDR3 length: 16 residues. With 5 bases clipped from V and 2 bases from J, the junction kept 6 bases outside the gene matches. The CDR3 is CASSAELAGGQETQYF. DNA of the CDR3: TGTGCCAGTAGTGCGGAACTAGCGGGGGGACAAGAGACCCAGTACTTC. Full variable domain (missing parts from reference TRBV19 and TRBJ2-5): DGGITQSPKYLFRKEGQNVTLSCEQNLNHDAMYWYRQDPGQGLRLIYYSQIVNDFQKGDIAEGYSVSREKKESFPLTVTSAQKNPTAFYLCASSAELAGGQETQYFGPGTRLLVL.

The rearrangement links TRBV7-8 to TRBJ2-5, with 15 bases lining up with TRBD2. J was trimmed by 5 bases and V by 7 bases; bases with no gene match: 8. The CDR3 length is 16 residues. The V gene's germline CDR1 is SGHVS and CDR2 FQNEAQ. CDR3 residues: CASTKGTSGGLETQYF. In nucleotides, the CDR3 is TGTGCCAGCACCAAGGGGACTAGCGGGGGGTTGGAGACCCAGTACTTC.

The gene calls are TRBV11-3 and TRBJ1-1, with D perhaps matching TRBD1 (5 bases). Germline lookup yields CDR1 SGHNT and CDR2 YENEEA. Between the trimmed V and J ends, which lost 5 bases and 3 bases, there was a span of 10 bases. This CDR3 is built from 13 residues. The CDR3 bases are TGTGCCAGCAGCCTTACCAGGGACACTGAAGCTTTCTTT. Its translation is CASSLTRDTEAFF. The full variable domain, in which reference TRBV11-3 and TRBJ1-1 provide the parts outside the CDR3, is EAGVVQSPRYKIIEKKQPVAFWCNPISGHNTLYWYLQNLGQGPELLIRYENEEAVDDSQLPKDRFSAERLKGVDSTLKIQPAELGDSAVYLCASSLTRDTEAFFGQGTRLTVV.

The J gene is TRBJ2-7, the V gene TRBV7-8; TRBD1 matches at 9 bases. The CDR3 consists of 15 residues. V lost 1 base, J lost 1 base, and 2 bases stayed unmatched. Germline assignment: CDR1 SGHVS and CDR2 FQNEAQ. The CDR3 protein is CASSLGTGASYEQYF. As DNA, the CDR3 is TGTGCCAGCAGCTTAGGGACAGGGGCGTCCTACGAGCAGTACTTC.

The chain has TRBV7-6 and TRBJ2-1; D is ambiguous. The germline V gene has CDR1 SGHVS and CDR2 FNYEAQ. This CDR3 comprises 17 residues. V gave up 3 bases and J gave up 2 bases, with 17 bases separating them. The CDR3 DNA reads TGTGCCAGCAGCTTCCTCTTTGCCGCGGCCGCCTACAATGAGCAGTTCTTC. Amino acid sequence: CASSFLFAAAAYNEQFF. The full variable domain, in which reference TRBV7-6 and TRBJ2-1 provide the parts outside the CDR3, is GAGVSQSPRYKVTKRGQDVALRCDPISGHVSLYWYRQALGQGPEFLTYFNYEAQQDKSGLPNDRFSAERPEGSISTLTIQRTEQRDSAMYRCASSFLFAAAAYNEQFFGPGTRLTVL.

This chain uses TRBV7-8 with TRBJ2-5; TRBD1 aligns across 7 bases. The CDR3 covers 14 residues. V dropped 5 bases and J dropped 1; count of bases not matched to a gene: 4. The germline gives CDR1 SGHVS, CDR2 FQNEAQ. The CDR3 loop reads CASSTGTVQETQYF. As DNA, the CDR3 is TGTGCCAGCAGCACAGGGACAGTCCAAGAGACCCAGTACTTC.